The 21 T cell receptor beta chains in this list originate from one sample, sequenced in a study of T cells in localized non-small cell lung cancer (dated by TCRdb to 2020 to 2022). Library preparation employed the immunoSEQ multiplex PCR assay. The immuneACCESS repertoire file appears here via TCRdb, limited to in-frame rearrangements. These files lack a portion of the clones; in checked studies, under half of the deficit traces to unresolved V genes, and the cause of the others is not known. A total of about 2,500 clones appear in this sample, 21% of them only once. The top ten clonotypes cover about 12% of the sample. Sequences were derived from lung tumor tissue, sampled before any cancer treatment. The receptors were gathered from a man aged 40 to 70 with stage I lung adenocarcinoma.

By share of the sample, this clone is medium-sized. CDR3 bases: TGTGCCAGCAGCTCGACAGGGAGCACTGAAGCTTTCTTT. Protein sequence: CASSSTGSTEAFF. The rearrangement links TRBV7-2 to TRBJ1-1, with 7 bases fitting TRBD1. Germline V gene data show CDR1 as SGHTA and CDR2 as FQGNSA. V shed 4 bases, J shed 4 bases, and the junction held 3 bases outside the gene matches. The CDR3 consists of 13 residues.

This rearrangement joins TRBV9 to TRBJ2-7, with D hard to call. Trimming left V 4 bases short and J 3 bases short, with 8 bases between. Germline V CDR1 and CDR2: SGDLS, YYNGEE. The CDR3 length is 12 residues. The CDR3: CASSTLLYEQYF. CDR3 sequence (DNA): TGTGCCAGCAGCACCCTTCTCTACGAGCAGTACTTC.

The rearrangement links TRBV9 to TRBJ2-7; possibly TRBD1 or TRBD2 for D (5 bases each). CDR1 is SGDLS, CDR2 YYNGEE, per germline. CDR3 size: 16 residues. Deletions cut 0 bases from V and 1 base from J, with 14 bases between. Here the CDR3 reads CASSVGSGTASYEQYF. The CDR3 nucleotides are TGTGCCAGCAGCGTAGGATCCGGGACGGCTTCCTACGAGCAGTACTTC.

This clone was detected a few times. This CDR3 is CASSTRDTSYEQYF. The CDR3 DNA reads TGTGCCAGCAGCACACGGGACACATCCTACGAGCAGTACTTC. This sequence joins TRBV11-3 and TRBJ2-7, with D possibly being TRBD1 (6 bases). This CDR3 has 14 residues. The V and J ends lost 5 bases and 1 base respectively, with 12 bases between them. Germline V lookup: CDR1 SGHNT, CDR2 YENEEA.

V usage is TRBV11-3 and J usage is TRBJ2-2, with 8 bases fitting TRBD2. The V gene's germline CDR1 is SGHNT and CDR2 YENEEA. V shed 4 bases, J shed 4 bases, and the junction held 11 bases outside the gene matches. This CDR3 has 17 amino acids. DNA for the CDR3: TGTGCCAGCAGCTCCGGAATTGCGGGGGGTTTCACCGGGGAGCTGTTTTTT. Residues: CASSSGIAGGFTGELFF.

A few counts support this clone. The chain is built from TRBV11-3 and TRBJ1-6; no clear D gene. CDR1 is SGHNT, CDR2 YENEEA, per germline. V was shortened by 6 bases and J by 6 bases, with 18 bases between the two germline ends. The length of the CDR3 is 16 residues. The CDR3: CASRSDLSPSNSPLHF. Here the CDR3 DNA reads TGTGCCAGCAGATCCGACCTATCACCCAGTAATTCACCCCTCCACTTT.

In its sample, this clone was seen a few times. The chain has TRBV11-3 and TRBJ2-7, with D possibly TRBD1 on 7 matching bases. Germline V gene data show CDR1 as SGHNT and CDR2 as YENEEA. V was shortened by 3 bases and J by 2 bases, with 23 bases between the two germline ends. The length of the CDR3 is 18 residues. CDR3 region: CASSFGPLAQGEAYEQYF. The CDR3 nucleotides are TGTGCCAGCAGCTTTGGCCCACTAGCCCAGGGGGAGGCCTACGAGCAGTACTTC.

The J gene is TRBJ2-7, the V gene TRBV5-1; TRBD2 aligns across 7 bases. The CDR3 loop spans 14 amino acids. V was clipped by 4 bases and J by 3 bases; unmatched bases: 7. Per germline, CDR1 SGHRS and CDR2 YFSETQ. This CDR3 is CASSNSGDGYEQYF. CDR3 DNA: TGCGCCAGCAGCAACAGCGGGGACGGCTACGAGCAGTACTTC.

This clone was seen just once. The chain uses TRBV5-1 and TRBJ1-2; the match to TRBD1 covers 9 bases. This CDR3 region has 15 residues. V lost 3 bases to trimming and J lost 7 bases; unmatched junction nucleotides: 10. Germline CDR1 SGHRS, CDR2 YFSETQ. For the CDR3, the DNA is TGCGCCAGCAGCTCCCCCGGACAGGGGTTCTCTGGCTACACCTTC. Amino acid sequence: CASSSPGQGFSGYTF.

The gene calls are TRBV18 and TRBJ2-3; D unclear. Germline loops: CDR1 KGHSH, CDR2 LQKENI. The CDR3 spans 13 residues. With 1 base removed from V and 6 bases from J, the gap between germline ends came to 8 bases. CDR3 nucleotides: TGTGCCAGCTCACCACGATTTGTCGATACGCAGTATTTT. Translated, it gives CASSPRFVDTQYF. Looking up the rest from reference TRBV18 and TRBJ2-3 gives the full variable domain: NAGVMQNPRHLVRRRGQEARLRCSPMKGHSHVYWYRQLPEEGLKFMVYLQKENIIDESGMPKERFSAEFPKEGPSILRIQQVVRGDSAAYFCASSPRFVDTQYFGPGTRLTVL.

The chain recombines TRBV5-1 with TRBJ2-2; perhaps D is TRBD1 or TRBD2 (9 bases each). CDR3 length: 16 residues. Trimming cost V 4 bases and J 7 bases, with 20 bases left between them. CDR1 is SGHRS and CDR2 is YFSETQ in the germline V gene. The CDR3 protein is CASSPGLAGQGGELFF. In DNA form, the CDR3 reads TGCGCCAGCAGCCCAGGGCTAGCGGGACAGGGCGGGGAGCTGTTTTTT.

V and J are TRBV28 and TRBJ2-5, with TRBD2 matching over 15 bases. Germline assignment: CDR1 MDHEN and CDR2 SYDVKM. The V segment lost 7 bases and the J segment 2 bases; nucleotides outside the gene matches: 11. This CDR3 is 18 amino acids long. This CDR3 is CASIPAPGLAGGQETQYF. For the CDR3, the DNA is TGTGCCAGCATCCCTGCGCCGGGACTAGCGGGAGGACAAGAGACCCAGTACTTC.

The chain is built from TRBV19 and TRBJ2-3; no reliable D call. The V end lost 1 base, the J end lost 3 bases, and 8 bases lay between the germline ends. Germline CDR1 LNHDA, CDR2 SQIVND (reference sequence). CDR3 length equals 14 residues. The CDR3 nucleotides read TGTGCCAGTAGTATAGGGAGAGTGACAGATACGCAGTATTTT. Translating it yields CASSIGRVTDTQYF.

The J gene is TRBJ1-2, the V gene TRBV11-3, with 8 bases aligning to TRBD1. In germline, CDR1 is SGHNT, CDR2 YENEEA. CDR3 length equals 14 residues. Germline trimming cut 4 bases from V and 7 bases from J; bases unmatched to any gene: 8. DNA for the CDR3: TGTGCCAGCAGCTCCAGGGACAGGTTGGTTGGCTACACCTTC. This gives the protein CASSSRDRLVGYTF.

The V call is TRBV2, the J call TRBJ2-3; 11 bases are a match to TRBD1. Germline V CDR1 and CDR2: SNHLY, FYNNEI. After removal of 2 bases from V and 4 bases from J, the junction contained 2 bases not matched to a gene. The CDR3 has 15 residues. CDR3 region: CASSEQGQGADTQYF. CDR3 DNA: TGTGCCAGCAGTGAACAGGGACAGGGGGCAGATACGCAGTATTTT.

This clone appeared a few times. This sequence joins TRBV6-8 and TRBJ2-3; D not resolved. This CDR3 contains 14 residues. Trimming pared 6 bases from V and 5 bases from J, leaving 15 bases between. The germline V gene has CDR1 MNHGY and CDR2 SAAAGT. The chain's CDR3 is CASRPASSLDTQYF. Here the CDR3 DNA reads TGTGCCAGCAGGCCGGCATCAAGCTTAGATACGCAGTATTTT.

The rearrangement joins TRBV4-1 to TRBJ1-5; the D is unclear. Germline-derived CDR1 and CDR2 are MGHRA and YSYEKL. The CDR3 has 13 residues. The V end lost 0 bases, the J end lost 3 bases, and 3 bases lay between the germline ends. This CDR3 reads CASSQDYNQPQHF. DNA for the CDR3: TGCGCCAGCAGCCAAGATTACAATCAGCCCCAGCATTTT.

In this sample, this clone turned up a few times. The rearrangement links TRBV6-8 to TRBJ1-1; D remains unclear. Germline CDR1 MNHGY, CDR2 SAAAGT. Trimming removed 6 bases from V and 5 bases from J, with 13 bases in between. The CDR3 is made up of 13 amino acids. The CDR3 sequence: CASSFNPETEAFF. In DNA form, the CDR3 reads TGTGCCAGCAGCTTTAACCCGGAAACTGAAGCTTTCTTT.

The CDR3 sequence is CASSIGRFSNQPQHF. The CDR3 region has the DNA TGTGCCAGTAGTATAGGACGGTTTAGCAATCAGCCCCAGCATTTT. The V gene is TRBV19, the J gene TRBJ1-5; D uncertain. V was cut by 1 base and J by 0 bases, with 7 bases left in between. Germline lookup yields CDR1 LNHDA and CDR2 SQIVND (reference sequence). The CDR3 is 15 residues long. The entire variable domain, with the rest obtained from reference TRBV19 and TRBJ1-5, is as follows: DGGITQSPKYLFRKEGQNVTLSCEQNLNHDAMYWYRQDPGQGLRLIYYSQIVNDFQKGDIAEGYSVSREKKESFPLTVTSAQKNPTAFYLCASSIGRFSNQPQHFGDGTRLSIL.

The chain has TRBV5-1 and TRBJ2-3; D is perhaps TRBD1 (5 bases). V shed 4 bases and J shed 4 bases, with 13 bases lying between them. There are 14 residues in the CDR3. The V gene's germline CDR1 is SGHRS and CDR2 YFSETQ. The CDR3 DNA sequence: TGCGCCAGCAGCCCCGGCAGGGCAGCAGATACGCAGTATTTT. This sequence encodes CASSPGRAADTQYF.

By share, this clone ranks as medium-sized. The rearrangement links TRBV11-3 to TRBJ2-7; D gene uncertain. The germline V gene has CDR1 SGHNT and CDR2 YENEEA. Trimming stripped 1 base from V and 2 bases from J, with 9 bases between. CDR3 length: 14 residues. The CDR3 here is CASSLGRGPYEQYF. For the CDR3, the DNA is TGTGCCAGCAGCTTAGGTCGAGGCCCCTACGAGCAGTACTTC.